The present entry profiles one T cell receptor (beta chain) with its context. This clone's antigen is unknown. Per-nucleotide qualities are absent, and no much larger clonotype sits a single base away. This specimen belongs to a study of OX40 agonist ivuxolimab in advanced cancers. Looking at the study overall: The costimulatory receptor OX40 (CD134) was targeted by ivuxolimab, a fully human IgG2 agonistic monoclonal antibody. Intravenous ivuxolimab was administered to patients every 2 weeks at six dose levels: 0.01, 0.1, 0.3, 1.5, 3 and 10 mg/kg. Of the approximately 54 patients in dose escalation, 19 had hepatocellular carcinoma, some 15 had melanoma, 9 had renal cell carcinoma and 9 had head and neck cancer. A male proportion of about 79% and a mean age of roughly 58 years, ranging from 23 to 79, were recorded for the dose-escalation cohort. Patients were allowed to have had prior anti-PD-1, anti-PD-L1 or anti-CTLA-4 therapy, and roughly 40% of the dose-escalation patients had been treated with checkpoint inhibitors. Partial responses occurred in three dose-escalation patients: two with cutaneous melanoma and one with hepatocellular carcinoma. The point of sequencing TCRbeta in the periphery was to test whether ivuxolimab changed TCR sequence diversity and drove clonal T-cell expansion. The monotherapy dose-escalation portion (N ≈ 55 patients) of the phase I ivuxolimab trial is reported in the paper. Study-wide conclusions, independent of this receptor: At doses of 0.1 to 3.0 mg/kg, clonal expansion of both CD4+ and CD8+ blood T cells was observed from baseline to week 6. Low levels of normalized T-cell clonal expansion were also seen in some patients who did not respond. After ivuxolimab, CD8+ T cells had more expanded clones than CD4+ T cells on average. In partial responders in the 0.1-3.0 mg/kg groups, normalized peripheral clonal expansion was found to be among the lowest, especially among CD8+ T cells. The antigen specificity of the clonally expanded peripheral T cells was not determined.

To sequence the TCRbeta CDR3 region, genomic DNA was isolated from the sorted cells. The immunoSEQ Assay was used to sequence the TCRbeta CDR3 regions. TCRdb mirrors the immuneACCESS table, restricted to in-frame sequences. Some clones are absent from its copies; in checked studies, under half trace to an unresolved V gene, and the reason for the others is unknown. The sample profile shows around 53,000 clones; around 85% of them were found once. Approximately 20% of the sample is in the top ten clones. The trial excluded patients who had a history of autoimmune disease or who were on systemic immunosuppression. Peripheral blood for TCR sequencing was collected from all dose cohorts at baseline, on cycle 4 day 1, and on cycle 7 day 1. Samples came from an open-label, multicenter, first-in-human phase I dose-escalation trial of ivuxolimab. Adults with locally advanced or metastatic melanoma, renal cell carcinoma, hepatocellular carcinoma or head and neck squamous cell carcinoma were enrolled in the trial. Before TCR sequencing, CD4+ T cells and CD8+ T cells were sorted from peripheral blood as separate populations.

From its cysteine to its phenylalanine, the CDR3 spans 13 amino acids. The sequence is cut down to CDR3 DNA, 39 bases in frame from base 1. CDR1 and CDR2 are drawn from the germline V gene (reference sequence): SEHNR, FQNEAQ. V is reduced by 1 base and J by 4 bases, leaving a spacing of 7 bases between them. This receptor was obtained from an adult with an advanced solid tumor such as melanoma, head and neck, liver or kidney cancer. Sequences were derived from CD4+ or CD8+ T cells sorted from blood, sampled in a trial of the OX40 agonist ivuxolimab. The rearranged chain carries TRBV7-9 and TRBJ2-5, with the D gene not clear enough to name. The nucleotide sequence is TGTGCCAGCAGCTTAGTGGGCGGAGAGACCCAGTACTTC. Its protein product is CASSLVGGETQYF.